The 3 T cell receptor beta chains listed next were all sequenced from one sample in a study of vaccination effects on CD4 cells after COVID-19. These TCRs are of unknown antigen specificity. Method: immunoSEQ multiplex PCR; TCRdb's copy keeps in-frame clones and lacks some. The sample includes 25,000 to 35,000 clones, more than 60% seen only once; the top ten take about 29%. Expansion of antigen-specific CD4+ T cells with viral peptide pools was carried out by the ViraFEST assay before sequencing. At the end of about 9 days of culture, CD4+ T cells were isolated. The person's infection with SARS-CoV-2, confirmed by PCR, took place between March and December 2020. The source material was CD4+ T cells from PBMCs cultured with a peptide pool, sampled before COVID-19 vaccination. The source is a human donor who had a prior SARS-CoV-2 infection.

The rearrangement links TRBV15 to TRBJ2-5; no definite D call. Germline V gene sequence: CDR1 LNHNV, CDR2 YYDKDF (reference sequence). V gave up 0 bases and J gave up 3 bases, with 8 bases separating them. This CDR3 contains 14 residues. CDR3 amino acids: CATSRDGTEETQYF. The CDR3 bases are TGTGCCACCAGCAGAGATGGAACAGAAGAGACCCAGTACTTC.

The chain combines TRBV6-5 with TRBJ2-5; D is ambiguous. Germline V gene data show CDR1 as MNHEY and CDR2 as SVGAGI. The V end was cut by 4 bases, the J end by 4 bases, with 10 bases between. The CDR3 is 13 residues long. CDR3 sequence reads: CASSSPRRETQYF. CDR3 sequence (DNA): TGTGCCAGCAGTTCACCCCGGAGAGAGACCCAGTACTTC.

This chain links TRBV6-5 with TRBJ2-1, with D maybe TRBD2 (6 bases). Germline V gene data show CDR1 as MNHEY and CDR2 as SVGAGI. The CDR3 is made up of 16 amino acids. V gave up 0 bases and J gave up 5 bases, with 14 bases separating them. The CDR3 loop is CASSYSFRGENNEQFF. The CDR3 DNA reads TGTGCCAGCAGTTACTCCTTCCGCGGGGAAAACAATGAGCAGTTCTTC.